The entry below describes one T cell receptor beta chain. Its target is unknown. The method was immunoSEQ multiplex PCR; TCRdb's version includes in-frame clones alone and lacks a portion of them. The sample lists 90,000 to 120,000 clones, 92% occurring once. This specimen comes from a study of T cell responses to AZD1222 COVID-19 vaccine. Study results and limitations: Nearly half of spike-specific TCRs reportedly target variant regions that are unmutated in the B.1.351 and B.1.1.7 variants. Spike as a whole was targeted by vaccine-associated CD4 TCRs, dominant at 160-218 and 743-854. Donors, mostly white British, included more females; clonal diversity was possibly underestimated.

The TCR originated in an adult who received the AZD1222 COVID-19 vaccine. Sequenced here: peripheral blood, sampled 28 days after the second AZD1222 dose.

In DNA, the CDR3 is TGTGCCAGCAGCTTAGACTGGACTAGGGGTAATGAGCAGTTCTTC. Amino acid sequence: CASSLDWTRGNEQFF. The genes are TRBV7-6 and TRBJ2-1; 7 bases agree with TRBD2. Unmatched junction bases numbered 7, after V lost 1 base and J lost 7 bases. The length of the CDR3 is 15 residues. CDR1 SGHVS and CDR2 FNYEAQ come from the germline V gene. Combining the CDR3 with reference TRBV7-6 and TRBJ2-1 gives the whole variable domain GAGVSQSPRYKVTKRGQDVALRCDPISGHVSLYWYRQALGQGPEFLTYFNYEAQQDKSGLPNDRFSAERPEGSISTLTIQRTEQRDSAMYRCASSLDWTRGNEQFFGPGTRLTVL.